This T cell receptor (beta chain) was identified during a study of CD8+CD57+ T cells in acquired aplastic anemia. Study context: Each DNA sample taken from sorted CD4+ and CD8+ cells came to roughly 3.5 ug on average. Approximately 10 million reads were obtained on average for healthy donor CD4+ cells. Study results and caveats: Around 27 was the count of CD8+ CDR3 sequences that patients shared with controls.

Many counts were recorded for this clonotype. Its antigen is not identified. According to the study, genomic DNA was the template for TCR beta VDJ and CDR3 profiling. TCRdb re-derived calls from the reads in MiXCR, one entry per CDR3 protein. The table shows around 200,000 distinct CDR3 sequences, with approximately 52% occurring only once. This TCR came from a human donor in good health, serving as a control. The sequencing input was sorted CD4+, CD8+, or CD8+CD57+ T cells (not recorded which) from PBMCs.

The CDR3 DNA reads as TGTGCCAGCAGAGCCTCAGGGTTTGCAGGCACTGAAGCTTTCTTT. This encodes CASRASGFAGTEAFF. The rearrangement links TRBV6-4 to TRBJ1-1; tentatively, D is TRBD1 (5 bases). Trimming removed 6 bases at V and 4 bases at J, with 18 bases between. The CDR3 sequence is 15 residues long. Germline values: CDR1 MRHNA, CDR2 SNTAGT.